This entry describes one TCR beta chain. The sample comes from a study of blood T cell repertoires in COVID-19. Study information: The samples span acute and convalescent COVID-19 from the United States, Italy and Spain.

The CDR3 is made up of 13 amino acids. Germline assignment: CDR1 SGHDT and CDR2 YYEEEE. Germline trimming cut 2 bases from V and 6 bases from J; bases unmatched to any gene: 3. Per the original data handling: The assay estimated nucleated cells by amplifying reference gene primers. Using immunoSEQ multiplex PCR, the repertoire was profiled, and TCRdb retains in-frame clones only, with some absent. The V and J calls and the clone size are those of that table, but D and trimming were determined from the DNA. The sample comprises 15,000 or so clones, approximately 86% of which are singletons, and 17% rests with the top ten.

This chain uses TRBV5-6 with TRBJ1-1; TRBD1 matches at 8 bases. The sequencing sample was made of peripheral blood. The source of this sequence is a human donor in a cohort sampled during active COVID-19. Written as DNA, the CDR3 is TGTGCCAGCAGCTTCAGGGGGCTGGCTGAAGCTTTCTTT. Its translation is CASSFRGLAEAFF.